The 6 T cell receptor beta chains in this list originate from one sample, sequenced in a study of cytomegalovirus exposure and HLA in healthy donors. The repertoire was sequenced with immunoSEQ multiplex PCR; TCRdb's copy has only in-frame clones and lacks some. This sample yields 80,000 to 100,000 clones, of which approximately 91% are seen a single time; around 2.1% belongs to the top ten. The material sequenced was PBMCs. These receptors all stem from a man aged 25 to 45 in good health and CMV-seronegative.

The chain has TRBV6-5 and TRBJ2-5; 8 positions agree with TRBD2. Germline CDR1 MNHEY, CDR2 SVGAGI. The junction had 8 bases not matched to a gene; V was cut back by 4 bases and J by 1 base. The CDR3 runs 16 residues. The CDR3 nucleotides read TGTGCCAGCAGTTCCCATGGCGGGGGGCTCCAAGAGACCCAGTACTTC. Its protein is CASSSHGGGLQETQYF.

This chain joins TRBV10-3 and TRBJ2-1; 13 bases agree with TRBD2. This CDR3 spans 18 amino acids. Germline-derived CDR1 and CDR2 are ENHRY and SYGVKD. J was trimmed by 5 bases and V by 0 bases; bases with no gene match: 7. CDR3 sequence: CAISESRTSGGPNNEQFF. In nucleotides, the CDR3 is TGTGCCATCAGTGAGTCCCGGACTAGCGGGGGCCCGAACAATGAGCAGTTCTTC.

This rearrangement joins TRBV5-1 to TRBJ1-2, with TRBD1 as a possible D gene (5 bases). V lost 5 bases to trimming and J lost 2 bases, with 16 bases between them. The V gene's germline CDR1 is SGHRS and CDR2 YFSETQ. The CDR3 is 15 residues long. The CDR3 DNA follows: TGCGCCAGCAGGCGGAGCGGGACGGCGAACTATGGCTACACCTTC. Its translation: CASRRSGTANYGYTF.

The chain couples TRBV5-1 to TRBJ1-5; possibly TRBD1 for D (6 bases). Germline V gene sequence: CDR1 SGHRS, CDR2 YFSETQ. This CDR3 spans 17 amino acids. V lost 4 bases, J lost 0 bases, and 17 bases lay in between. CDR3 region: CASSPAGERYSNQPQHF. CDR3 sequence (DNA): TGCGCCAGCAGCCCGGCAGGGGAACGCTATAGCAATCAGCCCCAGCATTTT.

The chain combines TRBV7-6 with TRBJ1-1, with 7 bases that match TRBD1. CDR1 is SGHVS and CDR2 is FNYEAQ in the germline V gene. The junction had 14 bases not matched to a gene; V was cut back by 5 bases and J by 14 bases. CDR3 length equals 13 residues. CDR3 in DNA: TGTGCCAGCAGCCTCCGGGACAGATCCTCCACCTTCTTT. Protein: CASSLRDRSSTFF.

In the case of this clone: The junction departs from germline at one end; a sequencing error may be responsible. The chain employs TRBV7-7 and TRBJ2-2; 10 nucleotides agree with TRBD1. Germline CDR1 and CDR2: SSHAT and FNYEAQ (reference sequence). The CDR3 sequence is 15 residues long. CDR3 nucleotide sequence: TGTGCTAGCAGCCTGACAGGGGGCGATGCCGGGGAGCTGTTTTTT. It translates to CASSLTGGDAGELFF.